These 19 T cell receptor beta chains originate from one sample sequenced in a study of blood T cell repertoires in COVID-19. Generated by immunoSEQ multiplex PCR, the TCRdb table keeps only in-frame clones and is missing some. The table records about 82,000 clones, around 74% of them present only once. Sequenced: peripheral blood. The receptors originated from a human donor with acute or convalescent COVID-19. The donor label of this sample is uncertain.

The chain uses TRBV27 and TRBJ1-6, with 8 bases that match TRBD1. Germline V gene sequence: CDR1 MNHEY, CDR2 SMNVEV (reference sequence). With V trimmed by 6 bases and J by 7 bases, 8 bases remained unmatched. CDR3 size: 15 residues. The CDR3 DNA reads TGTGCCAGCAGCGACCGGGACAGGCCCAATTCACCCCTCCACTTT. This encodes CASSDRDRPNSPLHF.

This chain joins TRBV2 and TRBJ1-2; TRBD1 aligns across 7 bases. Germline-derived CDR1 and CDR2 are SNHLY and FYNNEI. This CDR3 comprises 13 residues. Trimming cost V 5 bases and J 8 bases; bases outside gene matches: 8. CDR3 region: CASSLRGLEGYTF. Written as DNA, the CDR3 is TGTGCCAGCAGTCTCAGGGGGTTGGAAGGCTACACCTTC.

This chain links TRBV3-1 (or the pseudogene TRBV3-2) with TRBJ2-1, with D tentatively TRBD2 (6 bases). Looked up from germline, CDR1 is LGHDT and CDR2 is YNNKEL (reference sequence). This CDR3 has 14 amino acids. The V gene lost 4 bases and the J gene lost 5 bases, with 12 bases spanning the gap. The CDR3 bases are TGTGCCAGCAGCCCAACTAGCTACCACAATGAGCAGTTCTTC. It translates to CASSPTSYHNEQFF.

This sequence joins TRBV28 and TRBJ2-1; TRBD2 matches 8 bases. CDR1 MDHEN and CDR2 SYDVKM come from the germline V gene. The junction had 10 bases not matched to a gene; V was cut back by 6 bases and J by 6 bases. This CDR3 region has 15 residues. The CDR3 spells CASRTGTRVGNEQFF. CDR3 nucleotide sequence: TGTGCCAGCAGAACCGGGACTAGAGTAGGCAATGAGCAGTTCTTC.

This rearrangement joins TRBV7-2 to TRBJ2-7; tentative D call: TRBD2 (5 bases). The CDR3 spans 14 residues. CDR1 and CDR2 from the germline V gene are SGHTA and FQGNSA. The V gene lost 4 bases and the J gene lost 2 bases, with 12 bases spanning the gap. CDR3 DNA sequence: TGTGCCAGCAGCTCTATACTAGGCCCCTACGAGCAGTACTTC. Amino acids: CASSSILGPYEQYF.

This clone has only a few counts. V and J are TRBV28 and TRBJ2-1; D is possibly TRBD1 (6 bases). V was cut by 5 bases and J by 8 bases, with 16 bases left in between. Germline CDR1 reads MDHEN; CDR2 reads SYDVKM. This CDR3 region has 14 residues. For the CDR3, the DNA is TGTGCCAGCAGTCCGACAGGAATGAACGATGAGCAGTTCTTC. Translating gives CASSPTGMNDEQFF.

This sequence joins TRBV7-3 and TRBJ2-5; 8 bases agree with TRBD2. V gave up 3 bases and J gave up 5 bases; unmatched junction bases: 8. CDR1 and CDR2 from the germline V gene are SGHTA and FQGTGA. The CDR3 is made up of 15 amino acids. DNA of the CDR3: TGTGCCAGCAGCTTCAAGCGGGAGTGGCTGGAGACCCAGTACTTC. Its protein product is CASSFKREWLETQYF.

Concerning this clone itself: The same CDR3 also results from other DNA sequences found in this sample. This chain joins TRBV20-1 and TRBJ2-2; D unresolved. V lost 7 bases, J lost 5 bases, and 8 bases lay in between. The CDR3 is made up of 11 amino acids. In germline, CDR1 is DFQATT, CDR2 SNEGSKA (reference sequence). The CDR3: CSVRRTGELFF. In DNA, the CDR3 is TGCAGTGTTAGGCGGACCGGGGAGCTGTTTTTT.

This clone appeared a single time. This chain uses TRBV21-1 with TRBJ2-1; the DNA was not used to check the table's D call, TRBD2. TRBV21-1 is termed a pseudogene. The CDR3 has 16 amino acids. The CDR3 region is CASTPKRESSYNEQFF. CDR3 DNA: TGTGCCAGCACCCCAAAGAGGGAAAGTTCCTACAATGAGCAGTTCTTC.

DNA for the CDR3: TGTGCCAGCAGCCCCAGGACAGGGGTTTATGGCTACACCTTC. Its translation is CASSPRTGVYGYTF. The chain combines TRBV13 with TRBJ1-2; TRBD1 matches 9 bases. Losses at the gene ends were 5 bases for V and 5 bases for J; bases not matched to a gene: 6. Germline V gene sequence: CDR1 PRHDT, CDR2 FYEKMQ (reference sequence). The length of the CDR3 is 14 residues.

The chain joins TRBV18 to TRBJ2-1; D might be TRBD1 (6 bases). The CDR3 runs to 16 residues. The germline CDR1 and CDR2 sequences are KGHSH and LQKENI. Trimming removed 7 bases from V and 6 bases from J, with 22 bases in between. Here the CDR3 DNA reads TGTGCCAGCTTATCAGCGCGGGCGCAAGGGGGCAATGAGCAGTTCTTC. Its translation is CASLSARAQGGNEQFF.

The rearrangement links TRBV5-1 to TRBJ2-7; TRBD2 agrees at 11 bases. Trimming took 4 bases from V and 0 from J; bases not matched to a gene: 6. There are 16 residues in the CDR3. The germline CDR1 and CDR2 sequences are SGHRS and YFSETQ. The CDR3 DNA reads TGCGCCAGCAGCAGAGGGACTAGCGGTCTCTCCTACGAGCAGTACTTC. This codes for CASSRGTSGLSYEQYF.

The genes are TRBV24-1 and TRBJ2-3; D is perhaps TRBD1 (5 bases). The CDR3 is made up of 14 amino acids. The germline V gene encodes CDR1 KGHDR and CDR2 SFDVKD. Trimming cost V 5 bases and J 0 bases, with 8 bases left between them. The CDR3: CATSGTLSTDTQYF. DNA of the CDR3: TGTGCCACCAGTGGGACACTCAGCACAGATACGCAGTATTTT.

On this clone: At one end, the junction sequence differs from germline, possibly due to a read error. V is TRBV25-1 and J is TRBJ1-3; D gene ambiguous. This CDR3 is 14 amino acids long. Germline lookup yields CDR1 MGHDK and CDR2 SYGVNS. The CDR3 region has the DNA TGTGCCGGCAGTGAAGAGAGGACTGGAAACACCATATATTTT. It codes for CAGSEERTGNTIYF. The full variable domain, completed using reference TRBV25-1 and TRBJ1-3, is EADIYQTPRYLVIGTGKKITLECSQTMGHDKMYWYQQDPGMELHLIHYSYGVNSTEKGDLSSESTVSRIRTEHFPLTLESARPSHTSQYLCAGSEERTGNTIYFGEGSWLTVV.

The sample holds a few counts of this clone. The chain carries TRBV18 and TRBJ1-3; TRBD1 matches 9 bases. Unmatched junction bases numbered 9, after V lost 0 bases and J lost 0 bases. The length of the CDR3 is 19 residues. Germline CDR1 is KGHSH and CDR2 is LQKENI. The CDR3 region is CASSPPLTGGLFSGNTIYF. CDR3 DNA sequence: TGTGCCAGCTCACCACCGCTAACAGGGGGCTTATTCTCTGGAAACACCATATATTTT.

The chain couples TRBV19 to TRBJ1-5; 8 bases map to TRBD1. CDR3 size: 14 residues. Trimming at V came to 7 bases and at J to 7 bases, leaving 9 bases not matched to a gene. The V gene's germline CDR1 is LNHDA and CDR2 SQIVND (reference sequence). Written as DNA, the CDR3 is TGTGCCAGTATGGGACAGGCCCCACACCAGCCCCAGCATTTT. Residues: CASMGQAPHQPQHF. The full variable domain, with the rest looked up from reference TRBV19 and TRBJ1-5, is DGGITQSPKYLFRKEGQNVTLSCEQNLNHDAMYWYRQDPGQGLRLIYYSQIVNDFQKGDIAEGYSVSREKKESFPLTVTSAQKNPTAFYLCASMGQAPHQPQHFGDGTRLSIL.

Concerning this clone itself: Other DNA sequences in this specimen translate into the identical CDR3. The rearrangement joins TRBV7-2 to TRBJ2-1, with D maybe TRBD2 (5 bases). V lost 1 base, J lost 0 bases, and 10 bases lay in between. From germline, CDR1 is SGHTA and CDR2 FQGNSA. This CDR3 region has 16 residues. DNA of the CDR3: TGTGCCAGCAGCTTAGTAGCGTCAAGCTCCTACAATGAGCAGTTCTTC. It encodes CASSLVASSSYNEQFF.

The V call is TRBV9, the J call TRBJ2-5, with a weak D call TRBD2 (6 bases). CDR1 is SGDLS, CDR2 YYNGEE, per germline. The V end was cut by 4 bases, the J end by 4 bases, with 11 bases between. The CDR3 has 13 amino acids. The CDR3 DNA is TGTGCCAGCAGCAGGGACTCCCGAGAGACCCAGTACTTC. It translates to CASSRDSRETQYF.

This clone was seen a handful of times. The genes are TRBV19 and TRBJ2-3; the D gene is possibly TRBD1 (5 bases). The length of the CDR3 is 15 residues. Per the germline V gene, CDR1 is LNHDA and CDR2 is SQIVND (reference sequence). V was clipped by 1 base and J by 2 bases, with 10 bases between them. In DNA form, the CDR3 reads TGTGCCAGTAGTATAGCTACAGGCCTCACAGATACGCAGTATTTT. Translating gives CASSIATGLTDTQYF.